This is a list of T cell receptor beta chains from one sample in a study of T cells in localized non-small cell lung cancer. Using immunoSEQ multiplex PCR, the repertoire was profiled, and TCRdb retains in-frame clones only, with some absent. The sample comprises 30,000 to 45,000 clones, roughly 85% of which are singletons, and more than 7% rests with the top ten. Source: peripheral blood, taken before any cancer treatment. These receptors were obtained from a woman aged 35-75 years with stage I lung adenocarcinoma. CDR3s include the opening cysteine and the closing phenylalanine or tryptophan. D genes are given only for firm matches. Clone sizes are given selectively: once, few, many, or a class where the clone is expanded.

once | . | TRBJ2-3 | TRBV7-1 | CASSLATGTDTQYF | TGTGCCAGCAGCTTAGCGACGGGGACAGATACGCAGTATTTT
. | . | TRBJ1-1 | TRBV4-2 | CASSQIQTGVNTEAFF | TGTGCCAGCAGCCAAATACAAACGGGGGTGAACACTGAAGCTTTCTTT
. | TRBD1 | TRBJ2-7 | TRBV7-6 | CASSPPGQGSYEQYF | TGTGCCAGCAGCCCTCCAGGACAGGGATCCTACGAGCAGTACTTC
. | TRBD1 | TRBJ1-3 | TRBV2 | CASSVEGGGGNTIYF | TGTGCCAGCAGTGTGGAAGGGGGCGGAGGAAACACCATATATTTT
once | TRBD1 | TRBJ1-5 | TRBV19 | CASSTRQGGQPQHF | TGTGCCAGTAGTACCCGACAGGGAGGACAGCCCCAGCATTTT
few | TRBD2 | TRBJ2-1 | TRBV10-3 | CAITGTSGGAPFF | TGTGCCATCACCGGGACTAGCGGGGGGGCCCCGTTCTTC
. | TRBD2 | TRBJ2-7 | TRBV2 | CASKTSGAYEQYF | TGTGCCAGCAAAACTAGCGGGGCCTACGAGCAGTACTTC
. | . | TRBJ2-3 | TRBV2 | CASSGGVSTDTQYF | TGTGCCAGCAGTGGCGGGGTGAGCACAGATACGCAGTATTTT
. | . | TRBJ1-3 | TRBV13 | CASSLYADLNTIYF | TGTGCCAGCAGCTTATATGCGGACCTAAACACCATATATTTT
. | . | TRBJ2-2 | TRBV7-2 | CASRWDSTGAGELFF | TGTGCCAGCAGGTGGGACTCCACGGGGGCCGGGGAGCTGTTTTTT
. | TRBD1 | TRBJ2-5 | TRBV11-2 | CASSLLPSTGTQETQYF | TGTGCCAGCAGCTTACTACCTTCGACAGGGACCCAAGAGACCCAGTACTTC
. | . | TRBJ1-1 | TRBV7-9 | CASSLRLRMTGDTEAFF | TGTGCCAGCAGCTTACGACTGAGGATGACAGGAGACACTGAAGCTTTCTTT
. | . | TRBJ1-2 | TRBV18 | CASSPTGHTPYGYTF | TGTGCCAGCTCACCGACGGGACACACACCTTATGGCTACACCTTC
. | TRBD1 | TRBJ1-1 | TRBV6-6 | CASSLKTGGNTEAFF | TGTGCCAGCAGCCTAAAAACAGGGGGCAACACTGAAGCTTTCTTT
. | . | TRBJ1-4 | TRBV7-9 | CASSRAGGSGEKLFF | TGTGCCAGCAGCCGTGCCGGGGGTTCGGGGGAAAAACTGTTTTTT
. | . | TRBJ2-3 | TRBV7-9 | CASSPSSGVWGTDTQYF | TGTGCCAGCAGCCCGAGTTCGGGGGTGTGGGGCACAGATACGCAGTATTTT
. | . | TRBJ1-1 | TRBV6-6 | CASSYGRKAFF | TGTGCCAGCAGTTACGGCAGGAAAGCTTTCTTT
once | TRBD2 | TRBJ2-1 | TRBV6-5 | CASSRLAYNEQFF | TGTGCCAGCAGTCGACTAGCGTACAATGAGCAGTTCTTC
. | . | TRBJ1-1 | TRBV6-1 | CAIGGSLNTEAFF | TGTGCCATCGGGGGGAGCTTGAACACTGAAGCTTTCTTT
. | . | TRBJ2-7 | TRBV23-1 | CASRGCTYEQYF | TGCGCCAGCAGGGGATGTACCTACGAGCAGTACTTC
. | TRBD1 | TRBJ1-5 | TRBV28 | CASSLLRLSGQGANQPQHF | TGTGCCAGCAGTTTACTTCGTCTCTCGGGACAGGGGGCGAATCAGCCCCAGCATTTT
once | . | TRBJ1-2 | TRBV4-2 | CASSLWDRDPIGYTF | TGTGCCAGCAGCTTATGGGACCGAGACCCTATAGGCTACACCTTC
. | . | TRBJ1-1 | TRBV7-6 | CASSLVMGGSQAEAFF | TGTGCCAGCAGCTTAGTTATGGGGGGCTCTCAGGCGGAAGCTTTCTTT
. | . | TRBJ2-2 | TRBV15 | CATSREGQNTGELFF | TGTGCCACCAGCAGAGAGGGACAGAACACCGGGGAGCTGTTTTTT
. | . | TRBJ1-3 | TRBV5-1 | CASSLGPGNTIYF | TGCGCCAGCAGCTTAGGGCCTGGAAACACCATATATTTT
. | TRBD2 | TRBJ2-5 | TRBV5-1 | CASSPLGAGEMETQYF | TGCGCCAGCAGCCCGCTAGGAGCGGGGGAAATGGAGACCCAGTACTTC
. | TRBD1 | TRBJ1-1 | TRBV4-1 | CASSQDRTGRSWNTEAFF | TGCGCCAGCAGCCAAGATCGGACAGGCCGGAGTTGGAACACTGAAGCTTTCTTT
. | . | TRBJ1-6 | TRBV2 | CASSRSGKNNSPLHF | TGTGCCAGCAGTCGTTCGGGGAAAAATAATTCACCCCTCCACTTT
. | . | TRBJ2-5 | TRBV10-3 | CATGKGQGETQYF | TGTGCCACCGGGAAGGGACAAGGGGAGACCCAGTACTTC
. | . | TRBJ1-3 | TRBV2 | CASSEFSGNTIYF | TGTGCCAGCAGTGAGTTCTCTGGAAACACCATATATTTT
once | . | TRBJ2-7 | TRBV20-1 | CSARGSGEQYF | TGCAGTGCTAGAGGATCGGGGGAGCAGTACTTC
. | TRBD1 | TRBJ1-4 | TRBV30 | CAWSAGRTGGEKLFF | TGTGCCTGGAGTGCAGGCAGGACAGGGGGCGAAAAACTGTTTTTT
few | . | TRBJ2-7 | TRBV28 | CASRLGYEQYF | TGTGCCAGCAGATTGGGGTACGAGCAGTACTTC
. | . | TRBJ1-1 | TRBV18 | CASSLRPGAQSEAFF | TGTGCCAGCTCACTCAGACCGGGGGCGCAAAGTGAAGCTTTCTTT
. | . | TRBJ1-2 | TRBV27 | CASSNSRSRRYGYTF | TGTGCCAGCAGTAACTCCCGGAGTAGGCGGTATGGCTACACCTTC
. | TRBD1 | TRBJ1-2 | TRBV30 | CAWGRDTGTGGYTF | TGTGCCTGGGGACGAGATACCGGGACAGGTGGCTACACCTTC
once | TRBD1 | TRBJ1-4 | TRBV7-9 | CASSSRQGGNEKLFF | TGTGCCAGCAGCAGCCGACAGGGGGGAAATGAAAAACTGTTTTTT
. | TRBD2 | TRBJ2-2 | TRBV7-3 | CASSPTTSGTLTGELFF | TGTGCCAGCAGCCCTACAACTAGCGGGACCTTGACCGGGGAGCTGTTTTTT
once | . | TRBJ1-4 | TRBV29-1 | CSVSPGNREKLFF | TGCAGCGTTTCTCCGGGTAATCGTGAAAAACTGTTTTTT
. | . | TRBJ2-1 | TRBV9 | CASSPVGRPMDEQFF | TGTGCCAGCAGCCCAGTAGGGAGGCCAATGGATGAGCAGTTCTTC
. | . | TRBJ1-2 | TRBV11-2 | CASSPAPGRGYTF | TGTGCCAGCAGCCCAGCACCCGGGCGAGGCTACACCTTC
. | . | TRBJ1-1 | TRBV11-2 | CASSLDSRTAPPNTEAFF | TGTGCCAGCAGCTTAGATAGTCGGACAGCACCCCCGAACACTGAAGCTTTCTTT
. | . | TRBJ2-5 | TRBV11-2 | CASSFLRERETQYF | TGTGCCAGCAGCTTTCTTAGGGAGCGGGAGACCCAGTACTTC
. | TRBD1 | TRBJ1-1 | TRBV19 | CASTQGASMNTEAFF | TGTGCCAGTACCCAGGGGGCAAGTATGAACACTGAAGCTTTCTTT
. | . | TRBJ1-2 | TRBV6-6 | CASSRGLSGYGYTF | TGTGCCAGCAGTAGGGGACTATCGGGCTATGGCTACACCTTC
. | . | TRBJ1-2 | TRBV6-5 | CASSSGHGYTF | TGTGCCAGCAGTTCGGGCCATGGCTACACCTTC
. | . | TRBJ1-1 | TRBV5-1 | CASSLRHAGANTEAFF | TGCGCCAGCAGCTTGCGACACGCCGGGGCGAACACTGAAGCTTTCTTT
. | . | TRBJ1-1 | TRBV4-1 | CASSLSSSGQLNTEAFF | TGCGCCAGCAGCCTATCCTCCTCCGGCCAACTGAACACTGAAGCTTTCTTT
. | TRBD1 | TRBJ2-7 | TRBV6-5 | CASILRQGSNEQYF | TGTGCCAGCATATTGCGACAGGGTAGTAACGAGCAGTACTTC
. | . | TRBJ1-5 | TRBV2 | CASSLGGGNQPQHF | TGTGCCAGCAGTTTGGGGGGGGGCAATCAGCCCCAGCATTTT
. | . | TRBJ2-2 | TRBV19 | CASSIGLGLITGELFF | TGTGCCAGTAGTATAGGGCTAGGACTAATTACCGGGGAGCTGTTTTTT
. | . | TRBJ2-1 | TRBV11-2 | CASSFLNNEQFF | TGTGCCAGCAGCTTTCTTAACAATGAGCAGTTCTTC
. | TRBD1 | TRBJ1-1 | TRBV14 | CASRRLREAGGLSAEAFF | TGTGCCAGCAGACGGTTGCGGGAGGCAGGGGGTTTAAGCGCTGAAGCTTTCTTT